This T cell receptor (beta chain) was profiled in a study of CD4 T cells in relation to SARS-CoV-2 and coronaviruses. Study details: ViraFEST: approximately 10-day antigen culture of PBMCs, then TCR beta CDR3 sequencing.

Study findings and constraints: In around 67% of donors, memory CD4+ clonotypes crossrecognized SARS-CoV-2 and at least one common cold coronavirus spike. Pre-pandemic and post-infection samples never came from the same donor.

Before the COVID-19 pandemic, during about 2010-2019, CD4+ T cells were taken from unexposed donors. CD4+ T cells were isolated from the cells after around eleven days of culture. Unexposed-donor CD4+ T cells were probed with SARS-CoV-2 S/N and four cold-coronavirus spikes, cells permitting. This CDR3 comprises 14 residues. V dropped 0 bases and J dropped 6 bases, with 11 bases sitting between them. Germline CDR1 LGHDT, CDR2 YNNKEL (reference sequence). Sequencing used immunoSEQ multiplex PCR; TCRdb keeps in-frame clones, though not all of them. The sample shows about 29,000 clones, approximately 75% of them seen only once. The count of this clone is one. The antigen is not known.

The sequenced material came from CD4+ T cells from PBMCs, cultured in vitro. V and J are TRBV3-1 (or the pseudogene TRBV3-2) and TRBJ1-2; tentatively, D is TRBD1 (5 bases). The receptor was isolated from a human donor in good health. CDR3 DNA: TGTGCCAGCAGCCAAGAGGGGCAGGGACATGGCTACACCTTC. This gives the protein CASSQEGQGHGYTF.